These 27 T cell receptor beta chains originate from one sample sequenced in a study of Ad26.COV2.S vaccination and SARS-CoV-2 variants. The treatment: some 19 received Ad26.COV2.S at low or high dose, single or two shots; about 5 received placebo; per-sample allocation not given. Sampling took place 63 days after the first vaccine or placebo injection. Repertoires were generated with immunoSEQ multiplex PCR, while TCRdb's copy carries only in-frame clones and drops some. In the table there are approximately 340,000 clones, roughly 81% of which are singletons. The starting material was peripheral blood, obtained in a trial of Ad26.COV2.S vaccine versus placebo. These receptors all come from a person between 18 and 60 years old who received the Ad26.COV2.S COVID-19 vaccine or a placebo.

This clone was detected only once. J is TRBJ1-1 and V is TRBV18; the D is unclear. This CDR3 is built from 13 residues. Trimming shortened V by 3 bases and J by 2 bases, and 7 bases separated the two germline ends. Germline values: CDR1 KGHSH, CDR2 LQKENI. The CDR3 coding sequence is TGTGCCAGCTCACCTCCAGTCAACACTGAAGCTTTCTTT. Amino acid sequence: CASSPPVNTEAFF.

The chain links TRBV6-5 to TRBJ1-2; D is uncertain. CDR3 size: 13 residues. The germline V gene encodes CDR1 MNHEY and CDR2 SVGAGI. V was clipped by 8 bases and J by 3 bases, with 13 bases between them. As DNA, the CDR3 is TGTGCCAGCCAACTCCGGGTCTACTATGGCTACACCTTC. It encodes CASQLRVYYGYTF.

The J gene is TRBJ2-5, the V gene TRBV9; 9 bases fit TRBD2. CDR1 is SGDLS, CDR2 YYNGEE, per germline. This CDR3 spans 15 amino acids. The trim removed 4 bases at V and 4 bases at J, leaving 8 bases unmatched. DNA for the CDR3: TGTGCCAGCAGCATAGCCCTAGCGGGACTAGAGACCCAGTACTTC. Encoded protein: CASSIALAGLETQYF.

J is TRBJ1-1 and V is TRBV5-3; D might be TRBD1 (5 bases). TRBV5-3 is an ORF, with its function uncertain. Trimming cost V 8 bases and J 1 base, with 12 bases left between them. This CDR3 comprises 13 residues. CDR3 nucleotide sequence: TGTGCCAGGTCAGGGTGGGGGAACACTGAAGCTTTCTTT. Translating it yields CARSGWGNTEAFF.

In DNA, the CDR3 is TGTGCCAGCTCAGACTTCTACGAGCAGTACTTC. Translating it yields CASSDFYEQYF. The genes are TRBV27 and TRBJ2-7; D unclear. CDR3 length equals 11 residues. Per germline, CDR1 MNHEY and CDR2 SMNVEV (reference sequence). V lost 8 bases and J 3 bases, leaving 8 bases between the germline ends.

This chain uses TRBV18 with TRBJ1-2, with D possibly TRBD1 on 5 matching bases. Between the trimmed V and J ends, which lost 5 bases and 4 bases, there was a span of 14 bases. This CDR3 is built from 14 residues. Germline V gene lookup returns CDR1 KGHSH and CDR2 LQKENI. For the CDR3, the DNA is TGTGCCAGCTCATCGTCGGGGCAGGGCTATGGCTACACCTTC. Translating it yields CASSSSGQGYGYTF.

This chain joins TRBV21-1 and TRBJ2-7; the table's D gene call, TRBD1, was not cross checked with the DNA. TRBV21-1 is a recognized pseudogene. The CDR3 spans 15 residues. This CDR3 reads CASSRRDSQKCEQYF. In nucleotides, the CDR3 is TGTGCCAGCAGCCGCCGGGACAGCCAAAAATGCGAGCAGTACTTC.

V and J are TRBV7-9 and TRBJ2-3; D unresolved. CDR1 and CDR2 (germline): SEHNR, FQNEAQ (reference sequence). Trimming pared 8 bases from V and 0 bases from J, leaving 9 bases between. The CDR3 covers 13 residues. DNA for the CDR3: TGTGCCAGCGAGGCAATGAGCACAGATACGCAGTATTTT. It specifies CASEAMSTDTQYF.

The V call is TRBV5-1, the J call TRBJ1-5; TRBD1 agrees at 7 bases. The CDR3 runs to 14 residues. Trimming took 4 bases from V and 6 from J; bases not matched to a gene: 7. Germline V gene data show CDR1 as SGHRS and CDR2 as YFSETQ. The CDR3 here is CASSQGGEGQPQHF. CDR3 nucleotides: TGCGCCAGCAGCCAAGGGGGCGAGGGTCAGCCCCAGCATTTT.

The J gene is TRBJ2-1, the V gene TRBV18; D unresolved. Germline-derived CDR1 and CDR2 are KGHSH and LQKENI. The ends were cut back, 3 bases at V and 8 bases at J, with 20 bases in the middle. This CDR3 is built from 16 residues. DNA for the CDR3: TGTGCCAGCTCACCTCCTGGGTACGGGCGGATATATGAGCAGTTCTTC. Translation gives CASSPPGYGRIYEQFF.

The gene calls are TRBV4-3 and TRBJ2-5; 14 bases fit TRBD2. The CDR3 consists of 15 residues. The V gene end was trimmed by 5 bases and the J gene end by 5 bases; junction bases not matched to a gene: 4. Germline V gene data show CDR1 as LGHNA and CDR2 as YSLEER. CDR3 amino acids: CASSSGLAGVETQYF. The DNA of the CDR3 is TGCGCCAGCAGCTCGGGACTAGCGGGAGTTGAGACCCAGTACTTC.

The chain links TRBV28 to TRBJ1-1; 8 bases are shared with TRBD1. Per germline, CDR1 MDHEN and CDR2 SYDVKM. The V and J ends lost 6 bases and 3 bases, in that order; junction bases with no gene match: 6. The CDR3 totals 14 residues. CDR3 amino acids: CASSSQGAYTEAFF. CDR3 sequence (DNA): TGTGCCAGCAGCTCCCAGGGGGCATACACTGAAGCTTTCTTT.

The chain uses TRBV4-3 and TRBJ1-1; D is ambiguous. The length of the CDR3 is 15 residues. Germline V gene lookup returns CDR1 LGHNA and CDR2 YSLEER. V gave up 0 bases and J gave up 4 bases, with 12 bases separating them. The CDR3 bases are TGCGCCAGCAGCCAAGATAAAGGGATAGGCACTGAAGCTTTCTTT. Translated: CASSQDKGIGTEAFF.

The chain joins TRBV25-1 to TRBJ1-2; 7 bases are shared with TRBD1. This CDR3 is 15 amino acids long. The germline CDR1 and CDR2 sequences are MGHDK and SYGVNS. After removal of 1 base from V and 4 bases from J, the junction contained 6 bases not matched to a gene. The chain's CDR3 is CASSELGTELYGYTF. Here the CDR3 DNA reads TGTGCCAGCAGTGAATTAGGGACAGAACTCTATGGCTACACCTTC.

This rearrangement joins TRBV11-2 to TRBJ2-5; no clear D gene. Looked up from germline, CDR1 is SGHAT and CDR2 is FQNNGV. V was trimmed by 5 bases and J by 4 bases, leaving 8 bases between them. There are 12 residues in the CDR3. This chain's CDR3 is CASSPPLETQYF. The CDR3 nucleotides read TGTGCCAGCAGCCCCCCGCTAGAGACCCAGTACTTC.

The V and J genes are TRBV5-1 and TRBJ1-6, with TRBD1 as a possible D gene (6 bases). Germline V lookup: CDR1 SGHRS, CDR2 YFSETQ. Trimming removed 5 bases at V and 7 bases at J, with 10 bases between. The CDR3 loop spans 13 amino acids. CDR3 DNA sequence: TGCGCCAGCAGTAGGACAGCCAATTCACCCCTCCACTTT. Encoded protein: CASSRTANSPLHF. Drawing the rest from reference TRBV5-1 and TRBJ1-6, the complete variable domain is KAGVTQTPRYLIKTRGQQVTLSCSPISGHRSVSWYQQTPGQGLQFLFEYFSETQRNKGNFPGRFSGRQFSNSRSEMNVSTLELGDSALYLCASSRTANSPLHFGNGTRLTVT.

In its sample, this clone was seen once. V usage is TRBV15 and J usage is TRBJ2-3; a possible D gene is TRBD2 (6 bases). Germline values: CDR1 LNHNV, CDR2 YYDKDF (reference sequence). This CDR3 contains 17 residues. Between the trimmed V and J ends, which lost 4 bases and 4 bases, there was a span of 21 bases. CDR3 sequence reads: CATSKSPRRGVADTQYF. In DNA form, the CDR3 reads TGTGCCACCAGCAAATCCCCAAGGCGGGGAGTAGCAGATACGCAGTATTTT.

The chain's CDR3 is CASSQEGADGYYGYTF. DNA for the CDR3: TGCGCCAGCAGCCAAGAAGGGGCCGACGGCTACTATGGCTACACCTTC. The chain has TRBV4-1 and TRBJ1-2; D is perhaps TRBD1 (5 bases). Between the trimmed V and J ends, which lost 0 bases and 3 bases, there was a span of 14 bases. The germline V gene has CDR1 MGHRA and CDR2 YSYEKL. This CDR3 contains 16 residues.

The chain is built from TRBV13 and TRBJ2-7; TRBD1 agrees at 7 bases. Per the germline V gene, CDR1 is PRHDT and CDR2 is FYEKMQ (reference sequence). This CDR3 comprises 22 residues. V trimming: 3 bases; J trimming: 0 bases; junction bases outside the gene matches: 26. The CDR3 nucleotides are TGTGCCAGCAGCTTTTCATTTGAAGTGACAGGGCTTAACGACCCAAGCTCCTACGAGCAGTACTTC. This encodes CASSFSFEVTGLNDPSSYEQYF.

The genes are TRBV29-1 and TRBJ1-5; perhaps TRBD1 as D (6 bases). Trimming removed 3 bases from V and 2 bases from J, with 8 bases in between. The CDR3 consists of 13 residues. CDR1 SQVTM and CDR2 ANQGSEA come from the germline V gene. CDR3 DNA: TGCAGCGTTGAGCACAGGGGCAATCAGCCCCAGCATTTT. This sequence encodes CSVEHRGNQPQHF.

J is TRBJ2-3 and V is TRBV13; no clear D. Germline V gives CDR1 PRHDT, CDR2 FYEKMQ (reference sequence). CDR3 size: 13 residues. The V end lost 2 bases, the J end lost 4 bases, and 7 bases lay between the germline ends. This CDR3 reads CASSLPGSDTQYF. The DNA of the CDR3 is TGTGCCAGCAGCTTACCTGGATCAGATACGCAGTATTTT.

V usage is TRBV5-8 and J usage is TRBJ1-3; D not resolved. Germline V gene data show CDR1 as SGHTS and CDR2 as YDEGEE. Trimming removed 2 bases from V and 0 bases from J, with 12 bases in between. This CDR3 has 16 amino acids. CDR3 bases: TGTGCCAGCAGCTTAGGGATCGTTAGCTCTGGAAACACCATATATTTT. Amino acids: CASSLGIVSSGNTIYF.

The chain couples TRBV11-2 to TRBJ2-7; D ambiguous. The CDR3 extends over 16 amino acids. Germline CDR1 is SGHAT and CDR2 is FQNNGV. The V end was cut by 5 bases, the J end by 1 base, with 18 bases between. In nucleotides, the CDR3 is TGTGCCAGCAGCCTGTGGACGTCCCCGGGTTCCTACGAGCAGTACTTC. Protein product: CASSLWTSPGSYEQYF.

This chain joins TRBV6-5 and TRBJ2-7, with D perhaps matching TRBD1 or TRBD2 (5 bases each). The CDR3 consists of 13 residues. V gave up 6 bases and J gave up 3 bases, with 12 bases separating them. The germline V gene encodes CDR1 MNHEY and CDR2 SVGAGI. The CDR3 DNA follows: TGTGCCAGCAGAACAAAGAGGGGCTACGAGCAGTACTTC. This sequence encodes CASRTKRGYEQYF.

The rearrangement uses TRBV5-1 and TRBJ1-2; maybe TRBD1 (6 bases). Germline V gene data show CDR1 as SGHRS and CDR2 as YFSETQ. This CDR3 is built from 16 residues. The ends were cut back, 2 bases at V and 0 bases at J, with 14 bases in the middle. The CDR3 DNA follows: TGCGCCAGCAGCTTTCAGGACAGCCCAGCTAACTATGGCTACACCTTC. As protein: CASSFQDSPANYGYTF. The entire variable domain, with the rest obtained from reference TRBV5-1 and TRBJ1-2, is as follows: KAGVTQTPRYLIKTRGQQVTLSCSPISGHRSVSWYQQTPGQGLQFLFEYFSETQRNKGNFPGRFSGRQFSNSRSEMNVSTLELGDSALYLCASSFQDSPANYGYTFGSGTRLTVV.

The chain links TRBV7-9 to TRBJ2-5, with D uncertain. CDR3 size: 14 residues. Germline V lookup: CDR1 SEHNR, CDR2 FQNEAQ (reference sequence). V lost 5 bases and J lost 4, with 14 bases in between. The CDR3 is CASSPGPVGETQYF. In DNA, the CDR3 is TGTGCCAGCAGCCCCGGCCCTGTGGGAGAGACCCAGTACTTC.

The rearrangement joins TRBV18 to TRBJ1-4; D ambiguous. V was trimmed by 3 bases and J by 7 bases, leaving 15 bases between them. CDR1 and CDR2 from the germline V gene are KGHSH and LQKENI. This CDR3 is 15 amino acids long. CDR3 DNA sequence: TGTGCCAGCTCACCGGAGATCCCCGAGGGTGAAAAACTGTTTTTT. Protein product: CASSPEIPEGEKLFF.